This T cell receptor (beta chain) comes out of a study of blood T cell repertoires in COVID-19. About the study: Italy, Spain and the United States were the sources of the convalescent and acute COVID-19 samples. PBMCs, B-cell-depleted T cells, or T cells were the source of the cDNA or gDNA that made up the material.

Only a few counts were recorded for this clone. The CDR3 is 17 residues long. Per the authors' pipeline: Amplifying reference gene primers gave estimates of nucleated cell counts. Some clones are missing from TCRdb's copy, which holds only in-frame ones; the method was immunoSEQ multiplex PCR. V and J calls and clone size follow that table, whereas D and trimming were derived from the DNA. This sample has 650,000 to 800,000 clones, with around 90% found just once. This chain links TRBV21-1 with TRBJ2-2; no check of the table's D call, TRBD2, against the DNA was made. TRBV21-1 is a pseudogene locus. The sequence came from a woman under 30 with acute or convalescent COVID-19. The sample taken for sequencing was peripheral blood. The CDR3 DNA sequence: TGTGCCAGCAGCAAAGAGATTTGGCGGGCAAACACCGGGGAGCTGTTTTTT. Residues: CASSKEIWRANTGELFF.